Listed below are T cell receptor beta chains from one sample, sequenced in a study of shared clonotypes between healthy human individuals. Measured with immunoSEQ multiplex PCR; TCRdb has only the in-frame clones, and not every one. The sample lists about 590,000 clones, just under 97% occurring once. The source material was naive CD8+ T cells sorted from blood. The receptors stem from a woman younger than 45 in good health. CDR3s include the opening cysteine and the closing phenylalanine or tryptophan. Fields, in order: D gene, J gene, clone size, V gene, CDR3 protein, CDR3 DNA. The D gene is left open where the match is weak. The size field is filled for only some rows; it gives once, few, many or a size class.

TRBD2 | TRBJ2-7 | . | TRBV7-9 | CAWGGEYEQYF | TGTGCCTGGGGGGGGGAGTACGAGCAGTACTTC
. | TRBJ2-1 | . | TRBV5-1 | CASSPEGNEQFF | TGCGCCAGCAGCCCCGAGGGCAATGAGCAGTTCTTC
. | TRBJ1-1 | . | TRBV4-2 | CASSQSLHGVLVNTEAFF | TGTGCCAGCAGCCAAAGCTTGCACGGAGTATTGGTGAACACTGAAGCTTTCTTT
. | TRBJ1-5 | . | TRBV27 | CASSFGGSNQPQHF | TGTGCCAGCAGTTTCGGGGGTAGCAATCAGCCCCAGCATTTT
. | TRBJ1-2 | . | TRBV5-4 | CASSLSGAARYTF | TGTGCCAGCAGCTTATCAGGGGCTGCTCGCTACACCTTC
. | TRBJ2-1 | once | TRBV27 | CASSLQGPYNEQFF | TGTGCCAGCAGTTTACAGGGGCCCTACAATGAGCAGTTCTTC
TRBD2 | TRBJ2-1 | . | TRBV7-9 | CASSEGLAGGDSYNEQFF | TGTGCCAGCAGCGAAGGACTAGCGGGAGGCGACTCCTACAATGAGCAGTTCTTC
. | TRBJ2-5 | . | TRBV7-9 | CASSLELPLETQYF | TGTGCCAGCAGCTTAGAGCTCCCCCTTGAGACCCAGTACTTC
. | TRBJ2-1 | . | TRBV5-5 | CASSSWESYNEQFF | TGTGCCAGCAGCTCCTGGGAATCTTACAATGAGCAGTTCTTC
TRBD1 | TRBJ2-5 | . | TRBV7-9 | CASSSADRVVFQYF | TGTGCCAGCAGCTCCGCGGACAGGGTAGTTTTTCAGTACTTC
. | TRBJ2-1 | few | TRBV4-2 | CASSQDTDNEQFF | TGTGCCAGCAGCCAAGATACAGACAATGAGCAGTTCTTC
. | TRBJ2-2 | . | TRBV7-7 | CASSQFNTGELFF | TGCGCCAGCAGCCAATTTAACACCGGGGAGCTGTTTTTT
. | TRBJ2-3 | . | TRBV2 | CASSLALGTDTQYF | TGTGCCAGCAGCTTAGCGCTAGGCACAGATACGCAGTATTTT
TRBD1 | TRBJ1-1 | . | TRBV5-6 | CASSFSGQGYTEAFF | TGTGCCAGCAGCTTCTCCGGACAGGGCTACACTGAAGCTTTCTTT
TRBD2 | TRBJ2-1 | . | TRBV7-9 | CASSPAEAGGPNVGQFF | TGTGCCAGCAGCCCCGCGGAAGCGGGAGGGCCAAATGTAGGGCAGTTCTTC
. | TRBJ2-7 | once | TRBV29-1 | CSGTDNYEQYF | TGCAGCGGGACAGACAACTACGAGCAGTACTTC